One and the same sample provided the 16 T cell receptor beta chains below, sequenced in a study of blood T cell repertoires in COVID-19. TCRdb's table, derived via immunoSEQ multiplex PCR, lists solely in-frame clones and lacks some. The sample has roughly 200,000 clones; 80% to 85% are singletons. The sample taken for sequencing was peripheral blood. Receptors originate from a human donor in a cohort sampled during active COVID-19.

The chain carries TRBV27 and TRBJ1-1; D call uncertain. Between the trimmed V and J ends, which lost 2 bases and 1 base, there was a span of 14 bases. CDR3 size: 16 residues. From germline, CDR1 is MNHEY and CDR2 SMNVEV (reference sequence). CDR3 DNA sequence: TGTGCCAGCAGTTTAGGTCCGGATAGCCAGAACACTGAAGCTTTCTTT. This translates into CASSLGPDSQNTEAFF.

This chain connects TRBV7-8 to TRBJ2-7; possibly TRBD1 for D (7 bases). The ends were cut back, 3 bases at V and 0 bases at J, with 12 bases in the middle. The CDR3 runs to 15 residues. Germline V gene lookup returns CDR1 SGHVS and CDR2 FQNEAQ. The CDR3 loop reads CASSFGGQYSYEQYF. In DNA, the CDR3 is TGTGCCAGCAGCTTCGGGGGACAGTACTCCTACGAGCAGTACTTC.

The chain links TRBV5-1 to TRBJ2-7; 8 bases map to TRBD1. Germline V gives CDR1 SGHRS, CDR2 YFSETQ. The CDR3 has 14 residues. Losses at the gene ends were 5 bases for V and 0 bases for J; bases not matched to a gene: 4. The CDR3 nucleotides are TGCGCCAGCAGACAGGGGGTTAGCTCCTACGAGCAGTACGTC. Translated: CASRQGVSSYEQYV.

In DNA form, the CDR3 reads TGTGCCAGCAGCCTAGGACAGGGAAATCCATATGGCTACACCTTC. As protein: CASSLGQGNPYGYTF. The chain combines TRBV5-6 with TRBJ1-2; 8 bases agree with TRBD1. Germline trimming cut 4 bases from V and 5 bases from J; bases unmatched to any gene: 10. The CDR3 extends over 15 amino acids. The germline V gene has CDR1 SGHDT and CDR2 YYEEEE.

This clone was detected only once. The V call is TRBV4-1, the J call TRBJ1-6; D perhaps matches TRBD1 (5 bases). V was pared by 0 bases and J by 7 bases, with 13 bases between. The CDR3 loop spans 16 amino acids. The germline CDR1 and CDR2 sequences are MGHRA and YSYEKL. This chain's CDR3 is CASSQDLGRGNSPLHF. CDR3 nucleotide sequence: TGCGCCAGCAGCCAAGATCTCGGGCGGGGGAATTCACCCCTCCACTTT.

The chain joins TRBV30 to TRBJ2-5; 8 bases line up with TRBD2. Germline CDR1 GTSNPN, CDR2 SVGIG (reference sequence). This CDR3 is built from 13 residues. V lost 3 bases to trimming and J lost 5 bases; unmatched junction nucleotides: 5. CDR3 protein: CAWSRGGRETQYF. The CDR3 nucleotides are TGTGCCTGGAGCCGGGGGGGACGGGAGACCCAGTACTTC.

The chain joins TRBV28 to TRBJ2-1; 10 bases map to TRBD2. V lost 3 bases, J lost 7 bases, and 9 bases stayed unmatched. This CDR3 is 16 amino acids long. CDR1 and CDR2 (germline): MDHEN, SYDVKM. CDR3 sequence: CASSFVLAGAQNEQFF. CDR3 bases: TGTGCCAGCAGTTTCGTCCTAGCGGGAGCTCAAAATGAGCAGTTCTTC.

The chain is built from TRBV12-2 and TRBJ1-4; TRBD1, the table's D call, lacks a check against the DNA. TRBV12-2 is tagged as a pseudogene. The CDR3 is made up of 15 amino acids. CDR3 protein: CASRLRVRMSEKLFF. The DNA of the CDR3 is TGTGCAAGTCGTCTCAGGGTGAGAATGTCTGAAAAACTGTTTTTT.

The chain employs TRBV11-3 and TRBJ2-3, with D tentatively TRBD2 (6 bases). The CDR3 covers 14 residues. Germline lookup yields CDR1 SGHNT and CDR2 YENEEA. Trimming removed 1 base from V and 6 bases from J, with 11 bases in between. This CDR3 reads CASSLGRASDTQYF. CDR3 coding DNA: TGTGCCAGCAGCTTAGGGAGGGCGTCCGATACGCAGTATTTT. The full variable domain, with the rest looked up from reference TRBV11-3 and TRBJ2-3, is EAGVVQSPRYKIIEKKQPVAFWCNPISGHNTLYWYLQNLGQGPELLIRYENEEAVDDSQLPKDRFSAERLKGVDSTLKIQPAELGDSAVYLCASSLGRASDTQYFGPGTRLTVL.

CDR3 residues: CASSFSGTSGSYEQYF. CDR3 DNA: TGCGCCAGCAGCTTCTCCGGGACTAGCGGGAGCTACGAGCAGTACTTC. The chain employs TRBV5-1 and TRBJ2-7; 14 positions agree with TRBD2. This CDR3 is built from 16 residues. CDR1 and CDR2 from the germline V gene are SGHRS and YFSETQ. Germline trimming cut 2 bases from V and 3 bases from J; bases unmatched to any gene: 4. Drawing the rest from reference TRBV5-1 and TRBJ2-7, the complete variable domain is KAGVTQTPRYLIKTRGQQVTLSCSPISGHRSVSWYQQTPGQGLQFLFEYFSETQRNKGNFPGRFSGRQFSNSRSEMNVSTLELGDSALYLCASSFSGTSGSYEQYFGPGTRLTVT.

The chain uses TRBV6-5 and TRBJ2-5, with D perhaps matching TRBD2 (5 bases). Germline loops: CDR1 MNHEY, CDR2 SVGAGI. This CDR3 is built from 13 residues. Trimming stripped 0 bases from V and 10 bases from J, with 12 bases between. CDR3 sequence reads: CASSYSPDRDQYF. The CDR3 DNA is TGTGCCAGCAGTTACTCCCCAGACCGGGACCAGTACTTC.

The V gene is TRBV29-1, the J gene TRBJ2-7, with 10 bases identical to TRBD2. The germline V gene encodes CDR1 SQVTM and CDR2 ANQGSEA. The CDR3 has 15 residues. The ends lost 4 bases at V and 0 bases at J; junction bases unmatched: 6. The CDR3 nucleotides are TGCAGCGTTGCCGCTAGCGGGAGTCGCTCCTACGAGCAGTACTTC. Protein: CSVAASGSRSYEQYF.

The chain links TRBV19 to TRBJ1-6; D perhaps matches TRBD1 (6 bases). CDR1 LNHDA and CDR2 SQIVND come from the germline V gene (reference sequence). V was cut by 1 base and J by 9 bases, with 13 bases left in between. The length of the CDR3 is 15 residues. Written as DNA, the CDR3 is TGTGCCAGTAGTATAGGGTCAGGGGTTAGTTCACCCCTCCACTTT. It is translated as CASSIGSGVSSPLHF.

The chain employs TRBV19 and TRBJ2-7, with 8 bases fitting TRBD1. Trimming removed 4 bases from V and 6 bases from J; junction bases left unmatched: 5. Looked up from germline, CDR1 is LNHDA and CDR2 is SQIVND (reference sequence). The length of the CDR3 is 13 residues. The CDR3 DNA is TGTGCCAGTAGTACCGGAACAGGGGGCGAGCAGTACTTC. Translating it yields CASSTGTGGEQYF.

This clone has just one count. The J gene is TRBJ1-3, the V gene TRBV6-1, with 7 bases that match TRBD1. J was trimmed by 0 bases and V by 2 bases; bases with no gene match: 4. Germline values: CDR1 MNHNS, CDR2 SASEGT. The CDR3 runs 16 residues. The CDR3, as DNA: TGTGCCAGCAGTGAACCTTCAGGGGGCTCTGGAAACACCATATATTTT. Amino acids: CASSEPSGGSGNTIYF.

V and J are TRBV7-3 and TRBJ2-3; a weak D match, TRBD2 (7 bases). The CDR3 covers 15 residues. The V gene's germline CDR1 is SGHTA and CDR2 FQGTGA. The V end lost 5 bases, the J end lost 4 bases, and 16 bases lay between the germline ends. In DNA form, the CDR3 reads TGTGCCAGCAGCCTCCTCGGGGGGCAGGCAGATACGCAGTATTTT. The encoded protein is CASSLLGGQADTQYF. Drawing the rest from reference TRBV7-3 and TRBJ2-3, the complete variable domain is GAGVSQTPSNKVTEKGKYVELRCDPISGHTALYWYRQSLGQGPEFLIYFQGTGAADDSGLPNDRFFAVRPEGSVSTLKIQRTERGDSAVYLCASSLLGGQADTQYFGPGTRLTVL.